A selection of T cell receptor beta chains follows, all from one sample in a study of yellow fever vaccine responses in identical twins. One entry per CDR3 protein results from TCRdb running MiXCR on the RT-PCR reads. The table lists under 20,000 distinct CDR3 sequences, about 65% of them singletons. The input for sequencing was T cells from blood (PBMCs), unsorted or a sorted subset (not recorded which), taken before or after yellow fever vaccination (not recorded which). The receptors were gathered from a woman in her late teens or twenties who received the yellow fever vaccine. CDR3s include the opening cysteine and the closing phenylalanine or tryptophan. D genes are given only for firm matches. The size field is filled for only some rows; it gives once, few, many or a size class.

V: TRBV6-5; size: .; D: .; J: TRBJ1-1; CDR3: CASSLRTYTEAFF; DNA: TGTGCCAGCAGTTTACGGACCTACACTGAAGCTTTCTTT
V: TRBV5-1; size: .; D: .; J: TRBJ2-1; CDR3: CASSLTGSSYNEQFF; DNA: TGCGCCAGCAGCTTGACTGGAAGCTCCTACAATGAGCAGTTCTTC
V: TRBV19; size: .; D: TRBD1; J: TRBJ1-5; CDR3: CASSSQGEYQPQHF; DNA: TGTGCCAGTAGTAGTCAGGGGGAGTACCAGCCCCAGCATTTT
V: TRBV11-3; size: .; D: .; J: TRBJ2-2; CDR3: CASSLESYSRAGELFF; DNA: TGTGCCAGCAGCTTAGAGTCATATTCGCGGGCCGGGGAGCTGTTTTTT
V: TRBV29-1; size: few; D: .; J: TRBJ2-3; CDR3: CSVVKQTTDTQYF; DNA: TGCAGCGTTGTTAAACAGACAACAGATACGCAGTATTTT
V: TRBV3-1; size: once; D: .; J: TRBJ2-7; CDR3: CASSQVARGHEQYF; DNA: TGTGCCAGCAGCCAAGTAGCCAGGGGCCACGAGCAGTACTTC
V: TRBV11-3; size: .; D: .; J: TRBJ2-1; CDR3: CASSSLVDNEQFF; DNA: TGTGCAAGCAGCTCACTAGTTGACAATGAGCAGTTCTTC
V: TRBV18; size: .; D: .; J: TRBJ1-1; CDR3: CASSPTTENTEAFF; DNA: TGTGCCAGCTCACCGACGACAGAGAACACTGAAGCTTTCTTT
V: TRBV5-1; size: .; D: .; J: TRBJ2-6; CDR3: CASSFSRNVGANVLTF; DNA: TGCGCCAGCAGCTTCTCGAGGAATGTAGGGGCCAACGTCCTGACTTTC
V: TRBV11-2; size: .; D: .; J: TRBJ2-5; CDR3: CASSLSLGETQYF; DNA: TGTGCCAGCAGCTTATCATTGGGGGAGACCCAGTACTTC
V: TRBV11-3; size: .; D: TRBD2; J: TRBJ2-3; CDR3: CASSSLSGGTDTQYF; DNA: TGTGCCAGCAGCTCCCTTAGCGGGGGTACAGATACGCAGTATTTT
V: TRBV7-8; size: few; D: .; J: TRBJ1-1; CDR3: CASSLVAPAGGEAFF; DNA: TGTGCCAGCAGCTTAGTCGCCCCAGCCGGTGGTGAAGCTTTCTTT
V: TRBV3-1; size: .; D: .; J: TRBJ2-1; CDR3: CASSHPQGALPSQFF; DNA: TGTGCCAGCAGCCACCCCCAGGGAGCCCTCCCGTCGCAGTTCTTC
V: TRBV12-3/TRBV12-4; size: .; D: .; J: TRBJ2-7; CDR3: CASCPRGHNEQYF; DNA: TGTGCCAGCTGTCCGAGAGGGCATAACGAGCAGTACTTC
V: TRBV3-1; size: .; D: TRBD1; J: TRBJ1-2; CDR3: CASSPWTGNYGYTF; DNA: TGTGCCAGCAGCCCTTGGACAGGGAACTATGGCTACACCTTC
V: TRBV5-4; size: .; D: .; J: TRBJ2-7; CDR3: CASSLAVWGPTYEQYF; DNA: TGTGCCAGCAGCTTGGCCGTCTGGGGGCCCACCTACGAGCAGTACTTC
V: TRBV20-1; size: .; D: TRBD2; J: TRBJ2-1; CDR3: CSAAGTSYLDEQFF; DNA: TGCAGTGCTGCCGGGACTAGCTATTTAGATGAGCAGTTCTTC
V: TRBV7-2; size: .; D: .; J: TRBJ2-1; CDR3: CASSLEGLGINEQFF; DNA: TGTGCCAGCAGCTTAGAGGGTTTGGGTATCAATGAGCAGTTCTTC
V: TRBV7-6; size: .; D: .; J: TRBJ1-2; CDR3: CASSLEYLGGYTF; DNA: TGTGCCAGCAGCTTAGAGTATTTGGGTGGCTACACCTTC
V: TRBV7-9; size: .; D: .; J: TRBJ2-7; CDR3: CASSSGRGSSYEQYF; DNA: TGTGCCAGCAGCTCTGGTCGGGGCAGCTCCTACGAGCAGTACTTC
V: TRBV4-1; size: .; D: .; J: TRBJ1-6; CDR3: CASSQVSQDNSPLHF; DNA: TGCGCCAGCAGCCAGGTGAGCCAAGATAATTCACCCCTCCACTTT
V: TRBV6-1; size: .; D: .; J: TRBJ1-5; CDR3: CASSRTGSGNQPQHF; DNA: TGTGCCAGCAGCAGAACAGGGAGTGGCAATCAGCCCCAGCATTTT
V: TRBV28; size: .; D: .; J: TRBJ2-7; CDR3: CASMMAYEQYF; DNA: TGTGCCAGCATGATGGCTTACGAGCAGTACTTC
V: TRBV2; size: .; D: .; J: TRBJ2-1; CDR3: CAILTSVPGSEQFF; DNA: TGTGCCATCCTGACTTCGGTACCGGGCAGTGAGCAGTTCTTC
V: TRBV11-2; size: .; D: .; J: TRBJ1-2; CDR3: CASSFKGREDYGYTF; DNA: TGTGCCAGCAGCTTCAAGGGGAGGGAGGACTATGGCTACACCTTC
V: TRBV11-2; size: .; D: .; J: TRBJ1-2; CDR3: CASSSDRKYGYTF; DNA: TGTGCCAGCAGCTCCGACAGGAAATATGGCTACACCTTC
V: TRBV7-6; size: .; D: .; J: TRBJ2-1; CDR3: CASSIGPSSYNEQFF; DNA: TGTGCCAGCAGCATCGGCCCGAGCTCCTACAATGAGCAGTTCTTC
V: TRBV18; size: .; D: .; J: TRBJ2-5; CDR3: CASSPSQQETQYF; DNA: TGTGCCAGCTCACCAAGCCAGCAAGAGACCCAGTACTTC
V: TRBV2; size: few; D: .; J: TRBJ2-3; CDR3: CASSPHPRTGTQYF; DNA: TGTGCCAGCAGTCCTCACCCCCGGACGGGTACGCAGTATTTT
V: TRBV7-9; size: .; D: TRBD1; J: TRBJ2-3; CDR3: CASSLVVRGTQYF; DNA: TGTGCCAGCAGCTTAGTCGTCAGGGGGACGCAGTATTTT
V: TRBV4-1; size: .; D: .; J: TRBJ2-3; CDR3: CASSQAAVNTDTQYF; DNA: TGCGCCAGCAGCCAAGCGGCGGTAAACACAGATACGCAGTATTTT
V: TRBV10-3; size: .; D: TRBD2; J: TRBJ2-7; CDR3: CAISESSGSYEQYF; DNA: TGTGCCATCAGTGAGTCTAGCGGGAGCTACGAGCAGTACTTC
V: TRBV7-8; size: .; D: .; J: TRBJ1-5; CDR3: CASSLGAVGNQPQHF; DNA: TGTGCCAGCAGCTTAGGGGCAGTAGGTAATCAGCCCCAGCATTTT
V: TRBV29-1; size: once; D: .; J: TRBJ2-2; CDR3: CSVEGPGELFF; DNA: TGCAGCGTTGAAGGCCCCGGGGAGCTGTTTTTT
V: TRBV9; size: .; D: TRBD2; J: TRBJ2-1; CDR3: CASSRAPIAGVGNEQFF; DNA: TGTGCCAGCAGCAGGGCCCCTATAGCGGGAGTTGGCAATGAGCAGTTCTTC
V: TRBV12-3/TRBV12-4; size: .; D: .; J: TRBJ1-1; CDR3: CASSLGTLNTEGFF; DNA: TGTGCCAGTTCGCTTGGTACCTTGAACACTGAAGGTTTCTTT
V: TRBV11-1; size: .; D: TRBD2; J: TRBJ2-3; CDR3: CASSPRLAGGADTQYF; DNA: TGTGCCAGCAGCCCCCGACTAGCGGGAGGAGCGGATACGCAGTATTTT
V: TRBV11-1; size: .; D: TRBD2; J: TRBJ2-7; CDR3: CASSFSRQATTSGPHEQYF; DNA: TGTGCCAGCAGCTTCTCGCGGCAGGCCACGACTAGCGGCCCCCACGAGCAGTACTTC
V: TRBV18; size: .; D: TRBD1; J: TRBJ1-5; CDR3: CASSPAKGAVNQPQHF; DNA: TGTGCCAGCTCACCGGCCAAGGGGGCCGTCAATCAGCCCCAGCATTTT
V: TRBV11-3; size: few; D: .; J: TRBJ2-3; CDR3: CASSILWADTDTQYF; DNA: TGTGCCAGCAGCATTCTTTGGGCTGACACAGATACGCAGTATTTT
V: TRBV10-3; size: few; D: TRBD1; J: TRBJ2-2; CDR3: CASYGQGRTGELFF; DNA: TGTGCCTCTTACGGACAGGGTAGAACCGGGGAGCTGTTTTTT
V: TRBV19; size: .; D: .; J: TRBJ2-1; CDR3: CASRAGLNEQFF; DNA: TGTGCCAGTAGGGCAGGGTTGAATGAGCAGTTCTTC
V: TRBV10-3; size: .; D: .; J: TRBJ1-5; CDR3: CAISGTMGSNQPQHF; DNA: TGTGCCATCAGTGGGACGATGGGGAGCAATCAGCCCCAGCATTTT
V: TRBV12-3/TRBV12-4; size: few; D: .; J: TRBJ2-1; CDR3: CASNHPGTTRVDEQFF; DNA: TGTGCCAGCAATCACCCCGGGACCACCAGGGTCGATGAGCAGTTCTTC
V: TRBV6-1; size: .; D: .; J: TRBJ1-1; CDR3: CASSEQGLTEAFF; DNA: TGTGCCAGCAGTGAACAGGGGTTGACTGAAGCTTTCTTT
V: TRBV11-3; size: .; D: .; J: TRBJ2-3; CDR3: CASSLNRFSTDTQYF; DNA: TGTGCCAGCAGCTTAAACAGGTTTAGCACAGATACGCAGTATTTT
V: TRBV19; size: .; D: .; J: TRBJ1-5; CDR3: CASIGTGTRQPQHF; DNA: TGTGCCAGTATTGGGACCGGGACCCGACAGCCCCAGCATTTT
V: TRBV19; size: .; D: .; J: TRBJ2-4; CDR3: CASRPEGENIQYF; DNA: TGTGCCAGTAGGCCCGAGGGAGAAAACATTCAGTACTTC
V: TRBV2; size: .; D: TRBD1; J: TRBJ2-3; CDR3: CASRTPGGAGADTQYF; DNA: TGTGCCAGCCGTACACCAGGGGGCGCCGGGGCAGATACGCAGTATTTT
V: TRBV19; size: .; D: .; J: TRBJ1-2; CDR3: CASHRAGYGYTF; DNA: TGTGCCAGTCACAGGGCGGGCTATGGCTACACCTTC
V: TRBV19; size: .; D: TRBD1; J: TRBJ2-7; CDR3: CAGEGDSYEQYF; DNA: TGTGCCGGTGAAGGGGACAGCTACGAGCAGTACTTC
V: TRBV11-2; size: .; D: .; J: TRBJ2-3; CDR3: CASGDFTDTQYF; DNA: TGTGCCAGTGGGGACTTCACAGATACGCAGTATTTT
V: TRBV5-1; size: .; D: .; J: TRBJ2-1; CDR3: CASSPRPDGYNEQFF; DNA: TGCGCCAGCAGCCCCAGACCGGACGGCTACAATGAGCAGTTCTTC
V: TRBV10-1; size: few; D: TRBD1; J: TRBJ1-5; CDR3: CASRAPTGTPYSNQPQHF; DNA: TGCGCCAGCAGGGCCCCGACAGGGACCCCTTATAGCAATCAGCCCCAGCATTTT
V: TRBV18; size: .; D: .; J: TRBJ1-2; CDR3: CASSPPVGESYTF; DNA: TGTGCCAGCTCACCACCGGTCGGGGAGAGCTACACCTTC
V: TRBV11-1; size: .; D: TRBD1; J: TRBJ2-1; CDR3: CASSPLSRDRVKYNEQFF; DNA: TGTGCCAGCAGCCCATTGTCCCGGGACAGGGTTAAATACAATGAGCAGTTCTTC
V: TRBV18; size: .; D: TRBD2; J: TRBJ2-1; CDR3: CASSPRTSGENEQFF; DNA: TGTGCCAGCTCACCAAGGACTAGCGGAGAAAATGAGCAGTTCTTC
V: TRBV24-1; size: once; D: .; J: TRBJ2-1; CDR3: CATSEALSYNEQFF; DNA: TGTGCCACCTCGGAGGCTCTTTCCTACAATGAGCAGTTCTTC